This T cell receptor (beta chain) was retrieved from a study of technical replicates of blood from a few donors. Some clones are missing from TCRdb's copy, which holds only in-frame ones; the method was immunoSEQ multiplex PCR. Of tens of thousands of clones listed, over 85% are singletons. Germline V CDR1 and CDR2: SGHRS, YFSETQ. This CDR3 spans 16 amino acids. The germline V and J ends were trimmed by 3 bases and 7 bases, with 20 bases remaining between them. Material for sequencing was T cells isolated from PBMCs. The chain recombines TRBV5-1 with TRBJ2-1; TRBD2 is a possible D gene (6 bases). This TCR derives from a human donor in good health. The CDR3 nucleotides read TGCGCCAGCAGCTCCTCCGGGCTCCGGGCGGGGAATGAGCAGTTCTTC. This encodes CASSSSGLRAGNEQFF.